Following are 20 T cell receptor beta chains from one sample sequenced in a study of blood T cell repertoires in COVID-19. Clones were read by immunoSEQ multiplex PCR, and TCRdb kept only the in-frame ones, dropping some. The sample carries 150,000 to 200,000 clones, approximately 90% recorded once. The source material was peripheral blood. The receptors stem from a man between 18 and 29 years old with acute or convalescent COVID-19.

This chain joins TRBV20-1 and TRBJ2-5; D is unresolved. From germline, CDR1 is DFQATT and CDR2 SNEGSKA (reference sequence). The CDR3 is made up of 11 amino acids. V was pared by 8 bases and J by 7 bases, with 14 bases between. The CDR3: CSPESFGTQYF. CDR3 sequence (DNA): TGCAGTCCCGAGTCTTTTGGGACCCAGTACTTC.

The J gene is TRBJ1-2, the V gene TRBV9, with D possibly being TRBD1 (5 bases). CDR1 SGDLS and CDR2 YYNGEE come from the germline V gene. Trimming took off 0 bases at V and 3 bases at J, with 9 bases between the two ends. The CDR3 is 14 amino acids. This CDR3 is CASSVAGWDYGYTF. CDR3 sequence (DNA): TGTGCCAGCAGCGTAGCAGGGTGGGACTATGGCTACACCTTC.

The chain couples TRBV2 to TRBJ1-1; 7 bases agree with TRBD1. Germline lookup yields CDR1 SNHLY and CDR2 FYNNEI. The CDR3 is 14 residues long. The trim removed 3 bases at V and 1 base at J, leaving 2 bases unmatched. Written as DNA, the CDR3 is TGTGCCAGCAGTGAGAGACAGGGGAACACTGAAGCTTTCTTT. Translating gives CASSERQGNTEAFF.

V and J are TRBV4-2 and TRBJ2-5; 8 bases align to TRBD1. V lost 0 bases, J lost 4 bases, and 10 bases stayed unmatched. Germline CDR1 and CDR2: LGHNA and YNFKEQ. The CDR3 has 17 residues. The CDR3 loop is CASSQDLEGQARETQYF. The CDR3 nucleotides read TGTGCCAGCAGCCAAGATTTAGAGGGACAGGCCAGAGAGACCCAGTACTTC.

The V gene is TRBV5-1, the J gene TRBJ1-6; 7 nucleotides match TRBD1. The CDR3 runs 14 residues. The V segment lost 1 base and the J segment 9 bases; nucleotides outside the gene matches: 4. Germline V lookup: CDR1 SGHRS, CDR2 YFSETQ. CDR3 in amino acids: CASSLIQGSSPLHF. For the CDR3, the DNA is TGCGCCAGCAGCTTGATACAGGGGAGTTCACCCCTCCACTTT. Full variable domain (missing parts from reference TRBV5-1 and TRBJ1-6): KAGVTQTPRYLIKTRGQQVTLSCSPISGHRSVSWYQQTPGQGLQFLFEYFSETQRNKGNFPGRFSGRQFSNSRSEMNVSTLELGDSALYLCASSLIQGSSPLHFGNGTRLTVT.

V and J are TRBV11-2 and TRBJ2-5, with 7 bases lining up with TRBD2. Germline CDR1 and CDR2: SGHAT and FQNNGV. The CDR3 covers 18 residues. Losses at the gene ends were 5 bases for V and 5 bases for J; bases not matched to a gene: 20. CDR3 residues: CASSRVVRAGRNRETQYF. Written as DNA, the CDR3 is TGTGCCAGCAGCCGCGTTGTTAGGGCCGGGAGGAACAGGGAGACCCAGTACTTC. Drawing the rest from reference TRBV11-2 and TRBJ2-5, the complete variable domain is EAGVAQSPRYKIIEKRQSVAFWCNPISGHATLYWYQQILGQGPKLLIQFQNNGVVDDSQLPKDRFSAERLKGVDSTLKIQPAKLEDSAVYLCASSRVVRAGRNRETQYFGPGTRLLVL.

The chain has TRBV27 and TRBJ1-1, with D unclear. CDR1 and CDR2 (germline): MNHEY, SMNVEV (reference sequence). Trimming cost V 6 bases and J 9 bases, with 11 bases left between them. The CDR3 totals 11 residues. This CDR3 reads CASRMSSQAFF. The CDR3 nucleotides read TGTGCCAGCAGGATGTCCAGTCAAGCTTTCTTT.

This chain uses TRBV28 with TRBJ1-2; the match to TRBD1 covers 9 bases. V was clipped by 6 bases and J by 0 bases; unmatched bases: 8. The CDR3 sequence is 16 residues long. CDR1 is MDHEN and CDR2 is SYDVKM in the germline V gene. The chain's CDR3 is CASRPGTGNTNYGYTF. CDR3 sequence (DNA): TGTGCCAGCAGACCCGGGACAGGGAATACTAACTATGGCTACACCTTC.

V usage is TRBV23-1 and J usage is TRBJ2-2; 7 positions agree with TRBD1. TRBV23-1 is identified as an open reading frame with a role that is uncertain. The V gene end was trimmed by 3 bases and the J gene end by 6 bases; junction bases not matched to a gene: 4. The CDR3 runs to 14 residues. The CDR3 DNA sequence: TGCGCCAGCAGTCATACACAGGGGCCCGGGGAGCTGTTTTTT. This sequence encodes CASSHTQGPGELFF.

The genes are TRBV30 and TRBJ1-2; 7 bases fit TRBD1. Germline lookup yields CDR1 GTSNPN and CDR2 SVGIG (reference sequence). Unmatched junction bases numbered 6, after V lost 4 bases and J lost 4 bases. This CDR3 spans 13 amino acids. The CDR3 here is CAWTIQGSYGYTF. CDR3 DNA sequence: TGTGCCTGGACCATACAGGGGAGCTATGGCTACACCTTC.

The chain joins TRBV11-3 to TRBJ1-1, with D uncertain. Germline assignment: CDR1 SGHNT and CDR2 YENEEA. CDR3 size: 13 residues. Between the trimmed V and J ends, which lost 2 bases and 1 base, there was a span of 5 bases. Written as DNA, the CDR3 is TGTGCCAGCAGCTTAACCAGGAACACTGAAGCTTTCTTT. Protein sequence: CASSLTRNTEAFF.

In DNA, the CDR3 is TGTGCCAGCAGTGACGGCAGGGTATCCTATGGCTACACCTTC. Protein product: CASSDGRVSYGYTF. The rearrangement links TRBV2 to TRBJ1-2; possibly TRBD1 for D (5 bases). The CDR3 loop spans 14 amino acids. The V gene lost 3 bases and the J gene lost 4 bases, with 12 bases spanning the gap. CDR1 is SNHLY, CDR2 FYNNEI, per germline.

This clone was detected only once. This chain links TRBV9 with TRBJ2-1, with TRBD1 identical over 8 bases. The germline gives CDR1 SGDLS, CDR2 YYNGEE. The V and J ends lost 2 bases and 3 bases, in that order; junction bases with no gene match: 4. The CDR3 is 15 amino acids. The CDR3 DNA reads TGTGCCAGCAGCGTGACAGGGGAATACTACAATGAGCAGTTCTTC. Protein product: CASSVTGEYYNEQFF.

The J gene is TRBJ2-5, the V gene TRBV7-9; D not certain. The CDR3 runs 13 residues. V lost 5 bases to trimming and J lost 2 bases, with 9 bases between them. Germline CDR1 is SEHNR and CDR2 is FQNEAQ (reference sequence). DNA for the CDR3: TGTGCCAGCAGCGGTGGAGATCAAGAGACCCAGTACTTC. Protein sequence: CASSGGDQETQYF.

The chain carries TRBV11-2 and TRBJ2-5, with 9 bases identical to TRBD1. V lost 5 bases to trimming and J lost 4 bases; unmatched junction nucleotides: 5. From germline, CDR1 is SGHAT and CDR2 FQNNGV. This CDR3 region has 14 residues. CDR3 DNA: TGTGCCAGCAGCCAAAACAGGGGGCGAGAGACCCAGTACTTC. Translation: CASSQNRGRETQYF.

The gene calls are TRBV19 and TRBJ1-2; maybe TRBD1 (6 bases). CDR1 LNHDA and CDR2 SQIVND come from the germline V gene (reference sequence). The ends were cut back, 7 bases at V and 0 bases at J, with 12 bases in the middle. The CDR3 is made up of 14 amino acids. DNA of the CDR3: TGTGCCAGTACCCGGGACACTACTAACTATGGCTACACCTTC. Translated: CASTRDTTNYGYTF. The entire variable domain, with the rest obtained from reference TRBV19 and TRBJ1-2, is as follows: DGGITQSPKYLFRKEGQNVTLSCEQNLNHDAMYWYRQDPGQGLRLIYYSQIVNDFQKGDIAEGYSVSREKKESFPLTVTSAQKNPTAFYLCASTRDTTNYGYTFGSGTRLTVV.

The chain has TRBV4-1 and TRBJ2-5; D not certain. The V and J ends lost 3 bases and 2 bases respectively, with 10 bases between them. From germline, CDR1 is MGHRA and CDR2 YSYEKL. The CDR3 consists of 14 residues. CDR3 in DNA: TGCGCCAGCAGCCATGACCGACAACAAGAGACCCAGTACTTC. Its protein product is CASSHDRQQETQYF.

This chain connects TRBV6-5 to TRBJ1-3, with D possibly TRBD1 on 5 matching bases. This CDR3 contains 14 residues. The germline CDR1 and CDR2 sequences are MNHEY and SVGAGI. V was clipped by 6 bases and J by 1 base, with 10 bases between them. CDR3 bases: TGTGCCAGCAGGGGGGGGATATCTGGAAACACCATATATTTT. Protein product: CASRGGISGNTIYF.

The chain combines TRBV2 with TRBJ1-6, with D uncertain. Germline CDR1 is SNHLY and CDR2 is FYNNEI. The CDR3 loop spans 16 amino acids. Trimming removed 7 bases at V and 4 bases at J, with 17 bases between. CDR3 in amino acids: CASTRESRAYNSPLHF. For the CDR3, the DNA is TGTGCCAGCACTCGGGAGAGCCGGGCTTATAATTCACCCCTCCACTTT.

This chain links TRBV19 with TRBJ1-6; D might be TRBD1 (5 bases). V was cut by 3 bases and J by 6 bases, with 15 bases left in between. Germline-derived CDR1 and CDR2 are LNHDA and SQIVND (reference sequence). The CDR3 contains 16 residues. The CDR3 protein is CASSIALRGGNSPLHF. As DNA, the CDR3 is TGTGCCAGTAGTATTGCACTCCGGGGGGGTAATTCACCCCTCCACTTT. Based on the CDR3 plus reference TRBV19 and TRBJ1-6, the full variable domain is DGGITQSPKYLFRKEGQNVTLSCEQNLNHDAMYWYRQDPGQGLRLIYYSQIVNDFQKGDIAEGYSVSREKKESFPLTVTSAQKNPTAFYLCASSIALRGGNSPLHFGNGTRLTVT.